This entry concerns a single TCR beta chain. No antigen is known for it. Clones were sequenced by immunoSEQ multiplex PCR, and TCRdb holds only the in-frame ones, with some missing. Of tens of thousands of clones in the sample, 92% are singletons; the top ten hold about 8.6%. The source of the sample is a study of OX40 agonist ivuxolimab in advanced cancers. Study-wide results and limits: The mean number of expanded clones was higher in CD8+ T cells than in CD4+.

The specimen was CD4+ or CD8+ T cells sorted from blood, collected in a trial of the OX40 agonist ivuxolimab. This TCR derives from an adult with an advanced solid tumor such as melanoma, head and neck, liver or kidney cancer.

The DNA for the CDR3 is TGTGCCAGCAGCCCACCTGGTGTCGGCATCAATGAGCAGTTCTTC. Its protein product is CASSPPGVGINEQFF. V gene TRBV7-9 combines with J gene TRBJ2-1, with D uncertain. Trimming shortened V by 5 bases and J by 6 bases, and 17 bases separated the two germline ends. The germline V gene encodes CDR1 SEHNR and CDR2 FQNEAQ (reference sequence). CDR3 length: 15 amino acids.